The 9 T cell receptor beta chains listed next were all sequenced from one sample in a study of T-cell memory formation after mild COVID-19. TCRdb redid the calling of the 5' RACE reads with MiXCR, one entry per CDR3 protein. This table has roughly 260,000 distinct CDR3 sequences, approximately 16% appearing once. The sequencing input was PBMCs or a T cell subset sorted from them (not recorded which). Receptors originate from a young man who had mild COVID-19 (a few samples of this study predate the infection). Cell type and time point are not known.

Comment on this clonotype: The junction departs from germline at one end; a sequencing error may be responsible. This chain connects TRBV7-2 to TRBJ1-6; tentative D call: TRBD1 (6 bases). The CDR3 consists of 13 residues. Per germline, CDR1 SGHTA and CDR2 FQGNSA. CDR3 sequence reads: CPSSLEAEGALHF. DNA for the CDR3: TGCCCCAGCAGCTTAGAAGCGGAGGGGGCCCTCCACTTT.

There are many counts of this clonotype. The CDR3: CASSLISGGAGTQYF. DNA of the CDR3: TGCGCCAGCAGCTTGATAAGTGGCGGGGCGGGGACCCAGTACTTC. The V and J genes are TRBV5-1 and TRBJ2-5; D may be TRBD2 (6 bases). The CDR3 contains 15 residues. Deletions cut 1 base from V and 7 bases from J, with 17 bases between. Germline V lookup: CDR1 SGHRS, CDR2 YFSETQ.

This clonotype was detected ten times or more. V gene TRBV5-1 combines with J gene TRBJ2-7; D assignment may be TRBD1 or TRBD2 (6 bases each). Deletions cut 5 bases from V and 2 bases from J, with 17 bases between. The germline gives CDR1 SGHRS, CDR2 YFSETQ. The CDR3 totals 15 residues. The DNA for the CDR3 is TGCGCCAGCAGTTGGGGGGCAGGGGAGGCCTACGAGCAGTACGTC. Encoded protein: CASSWGAGEAYEQYV.

The rearrangement links TRBV6-2 or TRBV6-3 to TRBJ2-1, with no clear D. V was shortened by 8 bases and J by 2 bases, with 19 bases between the two germline ends. The CDR3 loop spans 16 amino acids. From germline, CDR1 is MNHEY and CDR2 SVGEGT. Written as DNA, the CDR3 is TGTGCCAGCTCTAGGTGGGGTCTATCACCCTACAATGAGCAGTTCTTC. Encoded protein: CASSRWGLSPYNEQFF.

The table lists this clonotype with many counts. This chain uses TRBV7-3 with TRBJ1-1; maybe TRBD1 (5 bases). Deletions cut 5 bases from V and 1 base from J, with 8 bases between. Germline V gene data show CDR1 as SGHTA and CDR2 as FQGTGA. This CDR3 is 13 amino acids long. The DNA for the CDR3 is TGTGCCAGCAGCCATGACAGGAACACTGAAGCTTTCTTT. Translation: CASSHDRNTEAFF.

The V and J genes are TRBV7-2 and TRBJ1-1, with D unresolved. CDR1 and CDR2 from the germline V gene are SGHTA and FQGNSA. The CDR3 loop spans 14 amino acids. V lost 2 bases and J 1 base, leaving 8 bases between the germline ends. The CDR3 nucleotides read TGTGCCAGCAGCTTAATGGTGGGGAACACTGAAGCTTTCTTT. Translating gives CASSLMVGNTEAFF. The variable domain in full, completed from reference TRBV7-2 and TRBJ1-1, reads GAGVSQSPSNKVTEKGKDVELRCDPISGHTALYWYRQSLGQGLEFLIYFQGNSAPDKSGLPSDRFSAERTGGSVSTLTIQRTQQEDSAVYLCASSLMVGNTEAFFGQGTRLTVV.

The chain joins TRBV4-2 to TRBJ1-1; no clear D gene. The CDR3 loop spans 17 amino acids. V lost 0 bases and J lost 0, with 14 bases in between. Germline V CDR1 and CDR2: LGHNA, YNFKEQ. CDR3 coding DNA: TGTGCCAGCAGCCAAGAACCTTCGAACAGCTTGAACACTGAAGCTTTCTTT. Its protein product is CASSQEPSNSLNTEAFF.

This clonotype was seen at least ten times. This chain uses TRBV5-1 with TRBJ2-2; no clear D. Germline V gene data show CDR1 as SGHRS and CDR2 as YFSETQ. The CDR3 length is 14 residues. The V end lost 2 bases, the J end lost 7 bases, and 12 bases lay between the germline ends. Here the CDR3 DNA reads TGCGCCAGCAGCTTTTCACGGCAAGACGGGGAGCTGTTTTTT. Its protein product is CASSFSRQDGELFF.

The rearrangement links TRBV20-1 to TRBJ2-3; maybe TRBD2 (6 bases). The CDR3 length is 16 residues. V lost 5 bases, J lost 1 base, and 19 bases lay in between. Germline V gives CDR1 DFQATT, CDR2 SNEGSKA (reference sequence). The CDR3 sequence: CSADPVVGGGTDTQYF. The CDR3 DNA sequence: TGCAGTGCTGACCCGGTCGTGGGCGGGGGCACAGATACGCAGTATTTT.